Described below is a single T cell receptor beta chain sequence and its context. The antigen is not known. The CDR3 sequence is 14 residues long. The V end was cut by 3 bases, the J end by 9 bases, with 12 bases between. Germline CDR1 SGHTA, CDR2 FQGNSA. These data belong to a study of OX40 agonist ivuxolimab in advanced cancers. Overall study context: Checkpoint inhibitors had been given previously to under 50% of patients. Overall study results and limits: Some of the nonresponding patients also showed low levels of normalized T-cell clonal expansion.

Libraries were prepared by immunoSEQ multiplex PCR; TCRdb keeps only in-frame clonotypes and omits some of them. The repertoire consists of 60,000 or so clones, with 84% occurring once and the leading ten covering more than 25%. This chain uses TRBV7-2 with TRBJ1-6; a weak D match, TRBD1 (6 bases). Material: CD4+ or CD8+ T cells sorted from blood, obtained in a trial of the OX40 agonist ivuxolimab. This TCR derives from an adult with an advanced solid tumor such as melanoma, head and neck, liver or kidney cancer. CDR3 residues: CASSFLQGSSPLHF. Here the CDR3 DNA reads TGTGCCAGCAGCTTTTTACAGGGAAGTTCACCCCTCCACTTT.